This T cell receptor beta chain was retrieved from a study of blood T cells in healthy people across ages (dated by TCRdb to 2015 to 2017). General notes on the study: Template switching captured roughly one uniquely barcoded TCR beta cDNA molecule per two T cells in model experiments. Age-related changes in TCR beta repertoire diversity were measured in the study by deep sequencing normalized with unique cDNA molecular identifiers. Four age groups were formed from the donors: young (average approximately 15 years), middle-aged (around 39), aged (roughly 59) and long-lived (about 75). Two additional independent replicas of 1 million unique cDNA reads from the same blood draw were analyzed for two donors (one aged 18 to 29 and one aged 80 or older). The paper's findings and limits, for the study overall: As age increased, observed TCR beta diversity per million T cells dropped in a roughly linear way, and a significant reduction was already evident by age 40. Because profiling used bulk unsorted PBMCs, naive and antigen-experienced compartments could not be compared conclusively. Because the CMV infection status of the donors was unknown, age-related changes in expanded clonotypes may potentially have been confounded. Observed TCR beta diversity correlated strongly with the percentage of naive T cells measured by flow cytometry. Estimates of total diversity from one million sequenced T cells were regarded as lower bounds and underestimates. Compared with the aged group, the long-lived group had more naive CD4+ T cells, fewer expanded clones and increased TCR diversity, suggesting age selection.

The donors were some 39 Caucasian individuals from Russia, aged roughly 6 to 90 years, who were systemically healthy. Each donor gave roughly 9 milliliters of peripheral blood, drawn into EDTA-treated Vacutainer tubes. Ficoll-Paque density-gradient centrifugation was used to isolate PBMCs, with at least 6.5 million per sample. Trizol reagent was used to extract total RNA from PBMCs, with at least 5.5 micrograms per sample. For every donor, an aliquot of PBMCs went through flow cytometry to measure the percentages of naive CD45RAhigh/CD27high T cells. Remarks on this clonotype: The clone's antigen remains unknown. A read error is possible here, since a much larger clone lies one base away.

The library was prepared using 5' RACE. The sequencing machine was an Illumina HiSeq 2500. A second PCR of about 6 to 11 cycles was run with a J-beta primer mix and a sample-barcoded 5' primer. Each TCR beta cDNA molecule received a unique molecular identifier from a template-switch 5' adaptor carrying 12 random nucleotides. Each sample yielded at least 2.5 million CDR3-containing paired-end reads. First-strand cDNA synthesis was performed from all RNA using the Mint cDNA synthesis kit, with priming by a TRBC-specific oligonucleotide. Following uracil-DNA glycosylase treatment, all cDNA underwent a first 18-cycle PCR with the universal primers M1SS and BC2_uni_R. Concerning the study's data processing: For normalization, 1 million high-quality reads were randomly selected from each sample, with every read carrying a distinct molecular identifier. Reads with shared molecular identifiers were discarded instead of being binned into consensus sequences. MiTCR, with a Q25 quality threshold and the strictest error-elimination algorithm, was used for CDR3 identification, clonotype clustering and error correction. A nonparametric unseen species model with Euler transformation was used to estimate lower-bound total TCR beta diversity. The public reads were quality trimmed at Q25 with fastp and then assembled into clones with MiXCR by TCRdb, keeping productive beta chains. CDR3 protein sequences are deduplicated, and each keeps its most common genes and DNA. The V and J calls and clone size come from TCRdb's table, not from the authors' own analysis. Present in this sample are more than 750,000 distinct CDR3 sequences, almost 30% of which were seen just once. Roughly 10% of the sample is in the top ten clones.

These data were likewise used in another study, on T cells of mothers and their children. As noted in the second study: Nine systemically healthy Caucasian individuals served as donors, namely three mothers together with their six children. cDNA synthesis consumed the entire amount of extracted RNA, loaded at approximately 1.6 ug RNA in each 15 ul reaction. Sample barcodes and 2-4 random nucleotides were added via the M1S primer in the second PCR. Over 8.5 million TCR beta CDR3 reads were obtained for each mother, and 2.5 million to 3 million reads were obtained for each child. Thymic selection shapes the output of TCR recombination in a similar way in related and unrelated pairs, and inherited differences have a minor effect. Normalized repertoire overlap was always slightly but never significantly higher in related than unrelated mother-child pairs. Persistent microchimeric T cell clones were not detected, at a sensitivity of 95 to 100 clones per million clonotypes. The study used deep NGS to compare TCR beta repertoires of mothers and children, seeking features distinguishing related mother-child pairs from unrelated individuals. Mothers averaged roughly 40 +/- 4 years of age and children averaged around 10 +/- 4 years. After adapters were ligated using NEBNext reagents, the libraries underwent 100+100 nt paired-end sequencing on an Illumina HiSeq 2000. To avoid cross-contamination, the mother libraries and the child libraries were prepared a month apart and sequenced in separate runs. Between roughly 450,000 and 2,000,000 distinct TCR beta clonotypes were identified per donor. Naive TCR beta clonotypes were estimated from low-frequency clonotypes matched to each donor's FACS-determined naive share, without sorting.

The specimen sequenced was blood. The sequence came from a woman aged 40 to 55 in good health.

The CDR3 is CASSVVSQETQYF. Read as DNA, the sequence is TGTGCCAGCAGCGTGGTCTCCCAAGAGACCCAGTACTTC. Rearrangement joined TRBV9 to TRBJ2-5; the D gene assignment is ambiguous. The CDR3 covers 13 residues, taking in both the cysteine and the phenylalanine. The only DNA kept is the CDR3, 39 bases in frame from the first base. The germline V gene specifies SGDLS as CDR1 and YYNGEE as CDR2. V loses 2 bases of germline sequence and J loses 1 base, and the interval between the two ends is 6 bases.